What follows are 26 T cell receptor beta chains derived from one specimen sequenced in a study of blood T cell repertoires in COVID-19. This table comes from immunoSEQ multiplex PCR, and its TCRdb copy is limited to in-frame clones, with some not included. Of 140,000 to 150,000 clones listed, over 80% were seen once; the top ten hold more than 5%. Sequences were obtained from PBMCs or T cells enriched from blood (not recorded which). These receptors were collected from a woman between 40 and 50 years old who had recovered from COVID-19.

This chain links TRBV5-8 with TRBJ1-1, with a weak D call TRBD1 (5 bases). This CDR3 contains 14 residues. V lost 4 bases and J lost 4, with 14 bases in between. The germline V gene encodes CDR1 SGHTS and CDR2 YDEGEE. DNA for the CDR3: TGTGCCAGCAGCCCGAGGCAGGGCCGCACTGAAGCTTTCTTT. Protein product: CASSPRQGRTEAFF.

This clone was counted once. The chain couples TRBV5-4 to TRBJ1-1; no clear D. This CDR3 region has 12 residues. V lost 2 bases to trimming and J lost 3 bases, with 5 bases between them. Germline loops: CDR1 SGHNT, CDR2 YYREEE (reference sequence). The CDR3 protein is CASSFPDTEAFF. The CDR3 bases are TGTGCCAGCAGCTTTCCAGACACTGAAGCTTTCTTT.

The chain joins TRBV27 to TRBJ1-5; 11 nucleotides agree with TRBD1. The length of the CDR3 is 19 residues. The J segment lost 4 bases and the V segment lost 3 bases, leaving 14 bases of the junction unmatched. CDR1 is MNHEY, CDR2 SMNVEV, per germline (reference sequence). CDR3 protein: CASSFLSGTGGQGNQPQHF. CDR3 sequence (DNA): TGTGCCAGCAGTTTTTTGTCCGGGACAGGGGGACAAGGAAATCAGCCCCAGCATTTT.

This clone was detected a few times. This chain connects TRBV7-8 to TRBJ2-7; possible D gene TRBD2, 5 bases. The V end was cut by 5 bases, the J end by 4 bases, with 24 bases between. CDR3 length equals 17 residues. Looked up from germline, CDR1 is SGHVS and CDR2 is FQNEAQ. For the CDR3, the DNA is TGTGCCAGCAGCCCTAGATCGGTAGTCAGTGCGGGTTACGAGCAGTACTTC. Amino acid sequence: CASSPRSVVSAGYEQYF.

This rearrangement joins TRBV15 to TRBJ1-4; 9 bases align to TRBD1. With 5 bases clipped from V and 3 bases from J, the junction kept 4 bases outside the gene matches. CDR3 length: 15 amino acids. CDR1 and CDR2 from the germline V gene are LNHNV and YYDKDF (reference sequence). This chain's CDR3 is CATSPQGAANEKLFF. In DNA form, the CDR3 reads TGTGCCACCAGCCCACAGGGGGCTGCTAATGAAAAACTGTTTTTT.

This sequence joins TRBV10-3 and TRBJ2-2, with 8 positions matching TRBD2. Germline V gene lookup returns CDR1 ENHRY and CDR2 SYGVKD. The J segment lost 1 base and the V segment lost 6 bases, leaving 4 bases of the junction unmatched. The CDR3 is 15 amino acids. CDR3 protein: CAISGGDQNTGELFF. Written as DNA, the CDR3 is TGTGCCATCAGCGGGGGGGACCAGAACACCGGGGAGCTGTTTTTT.

This clone was seen just once. The V call is TRBV6-1, the J call TRBJ2-1; TRBD1 is a possible D gene (6 bases). The CDR3 is 15 residues long. Germline values: CDR1 MNHNS, CDR2 SASEGT. V dropped 3 bases and J dropped 4 bases, with 13 bases sitting between them. CDR3 region: CASSEGQGRYNEQFF. DNA of the CDR3: TGTGCCAGCAGTGAGGGGCAGGGGAGATACAATGAGCAGTTCTTC.

This clone was recorded once. V usage is TRBV6-5 and J usage is TRBJ1-6; tentative D call: TRBD1 (5 bases). Germline V gives CDR1 MNHEY, CDR2 SVGAGI. Deletions cut 5 bases from V and 9 bases from J, with 14 bases between. The length of the CDR3 is 14 residues. CDR3 DNA: TGTGCCAGCAGTCCCGGGCAGGGTCGTTCACCCCTCCACTTT. Encoded protein: CASSPGQGRSPLHF.

This chain uses TRBV9 with TRBJ1-2, with a weak D call TRBD1 (5 bases). In germline, CDR1 is SGDLS, CDR2 YYNGEE. The V end lost 6 bases, the J end lost 4 bases, and 19 bases lay between the germline ends. The CDR3 is 15 residues long. The CDR3 here is CASNQSPQGLYGYTF. The DNA of the CDR3 is TGTGCCAGCAACCAGTCCCCCCAGGGCCTCTATGGCTACACCTTC.

The chain recombines TRBV2 with TRBJ2-2; D is ambiguous. V lost 6 bases and J lost 3, with 11 bases in between. The length of the CDR3 is 14 residues. Germline V gene sequence: CDR1 SNHLY, CDR2 FYNNEI. CDR3 in DNA: TGTGCCAGCAGCAGTGGCCGGGACACCGGGGAGCTGTTTTTT. It codes for CASSSGRDTGELFF. Full variable domain (remainder filled in from reference TRBV2 and TRBJ2-2): EPEVTQTPSHQVTQMGQEVILRCVPISNHLYFYWYRQILGQKVEFLVSFYNNEISEKSEIFDDQFSVERPDGSNFTLKIRSTKLEDSAMYFCASSSGRDTGELFFGEGSRLTVL.

The chain combines TRBV7-9 with TRBJ1-1; D might be TRBD1 (5 bases). The V gene lost 5 bases and the J gene lost 8 bases, with 21 bases spanning the gap. This CDR3 comprises 15 residues. Germline lookup yields CDR1 SEHNR and CDR2 FQNEAQ (reference sequence). CDR3 region: CASSPISPQDIEAFF. The CDR3 bases are TGTGCCAGCAGCCCGATCTCCCCCCAGGACATCGAAGCTTTCTTT.

This rearrangement joins TRBV6-6 to TRBJ1-6; TRBD1 agrees at 7 bases. Losses at the gene ends were 5 bases for V and 0 bases for J; bases not matched to a gene: 7. This CDR3 is 17 amino acids long. The germline gives CDR1 MNHNY, CDR2 SVGAGI (reference sequence). The CDR3 protein is CASSPTDRSSYNSPLHF. The CDR3 coding sequence is TGTGCCAGCAGTCCCACGGACAGGAGCTCCTATAATTCACCCCTCCACTTT.

The V and J genes are TRBV19 and TRBJ2-2; 8 bases agree with TRBD2. The V gene's germline CDR1 is LNHDA and CDR2 SQIVND (reference sequence). V was pared by 9 bases and J by 5 bases, with 14 bases of the junction left unmatched. This CDR3 has 16 residues. CDR3 loop: CASKFFREGGTGELFF. In nucleotides, the CDR3 is TGTGCCAGCAAGTTTTTTCGGGAGGGCGGTACCGGGGAGCTGTTTTTT.

This clone was recorded only once. The chain recombines TRBV5-1 with TRBJ2-4, with 10 bases fitting TRBD1. CDR1 and CDR2 (germline): SGHRS, YFSETQ. The junction had 8 bases not matched to a gene; V was cut back by 1 base and J by 7 bases. The CDR3 length is 16 residues. The CDR3 bases are TGCGCCAGCAGCTTGTTCGGTGGGGACAGGGGTAACATTCAGTACTTC. As protein: CASSLFGGDRGNIQYF.

The chain carries TRBV5-1 and TRBJ2-2, with TRBD1 identical over 8 bases. V gave up 4 bases and J gave up 6 bases; unmatched junction bases: 11. Per the germline V gene, CDR1 is SGHRS and CDR2 is YFSETQ. The CDR3 extends over 16 amino acids. This CDR3 is CASSTEDRVKAGELFF. The CDR3, as DNA: TGCGCCAGCAGCACTGAGGACAGGGTTAAGGCCGGGGAGCTGTTTTTT.

The chain uses TRBV7-2 and TRBJ1-2, with 10 bases identical to TRBD1. The germline V gene has CDR1 SGHTA and CDR2 FQGNSA. The V and J ends lost 1 base and 3 bases, in that order; junction bases with no gene match: 2. This CDR3 has 15 residues. The CDR3 spells CASSLVGTGDYGYTF. The CDR3 DNA reads as TGTGCCAGCAGCTTAGTAGGGACAGGGGACTATGGCTACACCTTC.

This clone has just a few counts. The rearrangement joins TRBV30 to TRBJ2-2; the match to TRBD2 covers 9 bases. The trim removed 0 bases at V and 2 bases at J, leaving 7 bases unmatched. Germline lookup yields CDR1 GTSNPN and CDR2 SVGIG (reference sequence). This CDR3 region has 17 residues. The CDR3 protein is CAWSVFGSGSNTGELFF. The CDR3 DNA follows: TGTGCCTGGAGTGTATTTGGTAGCGGGAGCAACACCGGGGAGCTGTTTTTT.

The genes are TRBV27 and TRBJ1-1; 9 bases are shared with TRBD1. This CDR3 spans 15 amino acids. Trimming cost V 6 bases and J 2 bases; bases outside gene matches: 7. Germline lookup yields CDR1 MNHEY and CDR2 SMNVEV (reference sequence). The DNA for the CDR3 is TGTGCCAGCAGACAGGGGGCTGGGGGAAACACTGAAGCTTTCTTT. Protein sequence: CASRQGAGGNTEAFF.

The chain is built from TRBV19 and TRBJ2-1, with TRBD2 as a possible D gene (5 bases). V was shortened by 6 bases and J by 0 bases, with 9 bases between the two germline ends. CDR1 is LNHDA, CDR2 SQIVND, per germline (reference sequence). The CDR3 sequence is 14 residues long. The CDR3 DNA reads TGTGCCAGTAGCGGACGGGGCTCCTACAATGAGCAGTTCTTC. Its protein is CASSGRGSYNEQFF.

The chain combines TRBV6-2 or TRBV6-3 with TRBJ1-1; 10 nucleotides match TRBD1. This CDR3 contains 16 residues. J lost 0 bases, V lost 0 bases, and 1 base had no gene match. Germline CDR1 reads MNHEY; CDR2 reads SVGEGT. The CDR3 nucleotides read TGTGCCAGCAGTTACTCGACAGGGGGCCTGAACACTGAAGCTTTCTTT. It is translated as CASSYSTGGLNTEAFF.

V gene TRBV7-7 combines with J gene TRBJ2-1; 14 nucleotides match TRBD2. V trimming: 5 bases; J trimming: 6 bases; junction bases outside the gene matches: 3. Germline-derived CDR1 and CDR2 are SSHAT and FNYEAQ (reference sequence). The CDR3 loop spans 15 amino acids. Here the CDR3 reads CASSAGLAGVNEQFF. Written as DNA, the CDR3 is TGTGCCAGCAGCGCGGGACTAGCGGGAGTCAATGAGCAGTTCTTC.

The rearrangement joins TRBV7-9 to TRBJ1-2; the match to TRBD1 covers 7 bases. Per the germline V gene, CDR1 is SEHNR and CDR2 is FQNEAQ (reference sequence). J was trimmed by 1 base and V by 4 bases; bases with no gene match: 3. The CDR3 consists of 14 residues. CDR3 amino acids: CASSYGQDNYGYTF. DNA for the CDR3: TGTGCCAGCAGCTACGGACAGGATAACTATGGCTACACCTTC.

The chain recombines TRBV7-3 with TRBJ2-3; TRBD2 agrees at 8 bases. Germline V gives CDR1 SGHTA, CDR2 FQGTGA. Losses at the gene ends were 5 bases for V and 5 bases for J; bases not matched to a gene: 12. CDR3 length: 16 residues. Written as DNA, the CDR3 is TGTGCCAGCAGCCCTGTTCCCAAGCGGGAGTTAGATACGCAGTATTTT. Translated: CASSPVPKRELDTQYF. Together with reference TRBV7-3 and TRBJ2-3, the CDR3 gives the full variable domain: GAGVSQTPSNKVTEKGKYVELRCDPISGHTALYWYRQSLGQGPEFLIYFQGTGAADDSGLPNDRFFAVRPEGSVSTLKIQRTERGDSAVYLCASSPVPKRELDTQYFGPGTRLTVL.

The chain uses TRBV15 and TRBJ2-3, with TRBD1 matching over 9 bases. The J segment lost 1 base and the V segment lost 3 bases, leaving 2 bases of the junction unmatched. The CDR3 is 15 amino acids. The germline gives CDR1 LNHNV, CDR2 YYDKDF (reference sequence). CDR3: CATSRGQGGTDTQYF. Here the CDR3 DNA reads TGTGCCACCAGCAGGGGACAGGGTGGCACAGATACGCAGTATTTT. Full variable domain (outside the CDR3, taken from reference TRBV15 and TRBJ2-3): DAMVIQNPRYQVTQFGKPVTLSCSQTLNHNVMYWYQQKSSQAPKLLFHYYDKDFNNEADTPDNFQSRRPNTSFCFLDIRSPGLGDTAMYLCATSRGQGGTDTQYFGPGTRLTVL.

The rearrangement joins TRBV19 to TRBJ2-5; 7 bases line up with TRBD2. The germline gives CDR1 LNHDA, CDR2 SQIVND (reference sequence). With V trimmed by 5 bases and J by 4 bases, 16 bases remained unmatched. The CDR3 has 17 amino acids. This chain's CDR3 is CASSSPREAGTVETQYF. The CDR3, as DNA: TGTGCCAGTAGTTCCCCCAGGGAAGCGGGGACTGTAGAGACCCAGTACTTC.

This clone was observed a handful of times. This rearrangement joins TRBV28 to TRBJ2-7; D remains ambiguous. V lost 4 bases and J 7 bases, leaving 14 bases between the germline ends. The germline V gene encodes CDR1 MDHEN and CDR2 SYDVKM. There are 13 residues in the CDR3. CDR3: CASSSRQVGEQYF. DNA of the CDR3: TGTGCCAGCAGTTCTCGACAAGTTGGAGAGCAGTACTTC.